This TCR beta chain was retrieved from a study of a mutant IDH1 vaccine in newly diagnosed glioma. Study-level background: Sex among treated patients split around 60% male, around 40% female; mean age was around 40 years. Patients were pretreated with radiotherapy, temozolomide, or both, mostly both.

Study-level results: Pseudoprogression showed no apparent link to changes in top peripheral T cell clonotypes.

Trimming cost V 5 bases and J 9 bases, with 11 bases left between them. The germline gives CDR1 MNHEY, CDR2 SVGAGI. The CDR3 has 13 amino acids. This clone was picked up a small number of times. The antigen is not known. As for time point: baseline, week 1 (first vaccination visit). The sample's treatment: pre-vaccination baseline after standard-of-care therapy. The donors' diagnosis was new WHO grade 3 or 4 astrocytoma that was IDH1-mutant and ATRX-lost. Data came from immunoSEQ multiplex PCR; TCRdb stores just in-frame clones and leaves some out. The sample includes about 96,000 clones, around 77% of them seen just once.

The starting material was PBMCs, obtained from a glioma patient treated with radiotherapy, temozolomide or both. This receptor was obtained from a man in his forties with glioma. V usage is TRBV6-5 and J usage is TRBJ1-6; the D is unclear. This chain's CDR3 is CASSGMQASPLHF. The CDR3, as DNA: TGTGCCAGCAGTGGCATGCAGGCTTCACCCCTCCACTTT.